This T cell receptor beta chain was captured in a study of blood T cell repertoires in COVID-19. As for the study in general: The cDNA or gDNA used as material had been derived from T cells, B-cell-depleted T cells, or PBMCs.

Authors' processing steps: Scientists estimated how many nucleated cells there were by amplifying reference gene primers. Here immunoSEQ multiplex PCR was the method, and the copy in TCRdb shows in-frame clones only, minus some. D and trimming come from the DNA, and the V and J calls and clone size come from that table. The sample holds a few hundred thousand clones, 80% to 90% seen once. This sequence was found in an older woman with COVID-19, enrolled during active disease. The sample was peripheral blood.

DNA of the CDR3: TGTGCCAGCAGCTCTTACCTAGCGGGGCCTGCGGATACGCAGTATTTT. It translates to CASSSYLAGPADTQYF. V and J are TRBV6-2 or TRBV6-3 and TRBJ2-3, with 9 positions matching TRBD2. This CDR3 has 16 residues. The trim removed 6 bases at V and 6 bases at J, leaving 13 bases unmatched. Per the germline V gene, CDR1 is MNHEY and CDR2 is SVGEGT.